This is a list of T cell receptor beta chains from one sample in a study of early T cells in non-severe SARS-CoV-2 infection. TCRdb reprocessed the 5' RACE reads via MiXCR and lists one record per CDR3 protein. The data show over 30,000 distinct CDR3 sequences, around 4.3% seen once. Sequencing input: whole blood. These receptor sequences come from an adult who was a healthcare worker with PCR-confirmed SARS-CoV-2 infection or an uninfected control (not recorded which). Each CDR3 is given without its conserved first and last residue.

V | CDR3
TRBV7-3 | ASSGTHFNEQF
TRBV7-9 | ASSLGSSSYNEQF
TRBV6-4 | ASSLEGTYNEQF
TRBV7-2 | ASSPFEGSYEQY
TRBV5-1 | ASSLMASGGHYNEQF
TRBV3-1 | ASSRPLGGGGDEQY
TRBV6-1 | ASMNFAYEQY
TRBV3-1 | ASSQVALGGNQKLF
TRBV10-3 | AISPGQPYGYT
TRBV20-1 | SARVPGLAGYYEQY
TRBV12-3/TRBV12-4 | ASSPSGLAEAF
TRBV29-1 | SVGQAKYEQY
TRBV12-3/TRBV12-4 | ASRPGVGTLH
TRBV6-6 | ASSLDREGDQPQH
TRBV7-6 | ASSLSIKGIDTQY
TRBV27 | ASRDLYEQY
TRBV5-1 | ASSLTGTTDTGELF
TRBV7-7 | ASSFSAGQYNEQF
TRBV15 | ATSRATGIETQY
TRBV12-3/TRBV12-4 | ASSLRVGSGNTIY
TRBV2 | ASRIRVRGIQY
TRBV6-1 | ASRDRIGLKYNEQF
TRBV2 | ASSESSSPYEQY
TRBV30 | AWRLGTGVYEQY
TRBV7-2 | ASTRQSNQPQH
TRBV18 | ASSNSLAGVDTQY
TRBV11-2 | ASRPSIGGPAYEQY
TRBV14 | ASSQGQGSTGELF
TRBV2 | AAGPPQGPTDTQY
TRBV29-1 | SVSLGGSTGELF
TRBV6-5 | ASSYGTGTSSETQY
TRBV20-1 | SPLPKGVYNEQF
TRBV10-3 | AISDPEETQY
TRBV3-1 | ASSPRPDLHYEQY
TRBV5-1 | ASSSTTGTGAGQETQY
TRBV12-3/TRBV12-4 | ASSFPGAVQPQH
TRBV5-1 | ASSTGVLDTQY
TRBV6-6 | ASVWTGFADTQY
TRBV20-1 | SASGLDYEQY
TRBV27 | ASSLSWVYGSFEQY
TRBV19 | ASSRRDEKLF
TRBV12-3/TRBV12-4 | ASSLSPAGGRDYGYT
TRBV7-3 | ASSLTGTRQETQY
TRBV6-2/TRBV6-3 | ASSPQGNEQY
TRBV11-2 | ASSPGTGGYAEQY
TRBV7-9 | ASSLVGQTNTGELF
TRBV7-8 | ASSLEGPGLASSTDTQY
TRBV15 | ATSNEVTRGYT
TRBV12-3/TRBV12-4 | ASSPLYNEQF
TRBV12-3/TRBV12-4 | ASNKRGKSNNEQF
TRBV12-3/TRBV12-4 | ASSFAVVGEQY
TRBV6-2/TRBV6-3 | ASSLAGTGPHNEQF
TRBV5-6 | ASRRGRLAKNIQY
TRBV6-2/TRBV6-3 | ASSYYSYSNQPQH